These T cell receptor beta chains were read from a single sample in a study of CD8+ T cells in alopecia areata. Some clones are missing from TCRdb's copy, which holds only in-frame ones; the method was immunoSEQ multiplex PCR. The table has approximately 100,000 clones, about nine tenths seen once. Sequenced here: CD8+ T cells sorted from blood, sampled at approximately week 31, from a patient treated with tofacitinib. The source of these receptors is a human donor with alopecia areata. The CDR3 runs from the conserved cysteine through the conserved F or W. Fields, in order: J gene, clone size, V gene, D gene, CDR3 protein, CDR3 DNA. A D gene is named only where the DNA matches it firmly. The size field is filled for only some rows; it gives once, few, many or a size class.

TRBJ1-5,NA,TRBV6-5,NA,CASGPGGNQPQHF,TGTGCCAGCGGACCAGGTGGCAATCAGCCCCAGCATTTT
TRBJ1-6,NA,TRBV27,NA,CASSRPNRALHF,TGTGCCAGCAGCCGCCCGAATAGGGCCCTCCACTTT
TRBJ2-7,NA,TRBV7-8,TRBD1,CASSPRGSYEQYF,TGTGCCAGCAGCCCCAGGGGGTCCTACGAGCAGTACTTC
TRBJ2-7,NA,TRBV5-1,NA,CASSRDTDYEQYF,TGCGCCAGCAGCCGGGACACAGACTACGAGCAGTACTTC
TRBJ1-2,NA,TRBV29-1,TRBD1,CSAPLDRDYGYTF,TGCAGCGCTCCACTGGACAGGGACTATGGCTACACCTTC
TRBJ1-1,once,TRBV15,TRBD1,CATRQGWDTEAFF,TGTGCCACCAGACAGGGGTGGGACACTGAAGCTTTCTTT
TRBJ1-6,NA,TRBV10-2,NA,CASSSLEELIQTPLHF,TGCGCCAGCAGTTCCCTGGAGGAGCTAATTCAAACCCCCCTCCACTTT
TRBJ1-3,NA,TRBV27,NA,CASSPMRDGNTIYF,TGTGCCAGCAGTCCAATGAGGGATGGAAACACCATATATTTT
TRBJ1-1,NA,TRBV5-1,NA,CASRVGDTEAFF,TGCGCCAGCAGGGTTGGGGACACTGAAGCTTTCTTT
TRBJ2-3,NA,TRBV5-4,NA,CASSLGKEGDTQYF,TGTGCCAGCAGCTTGGGGAAAGAGGGAGATACGCAGTATTTT
TRBJ2-7,NA,TRBV27,NA,CASSLNRDLYF,TGTGCCAGCAGTTTAAATAGGGATCTGTACTTC
TRBJ2-3,NA,TRBV27,NA,CASSLSGGDTQYF,TGTGCCAGCAGTTTAAGTGGAGGGGATACGCAGTATTTT
TRBJ2-1,NA,TRBV5-6,NA,CASSPDSYNEQFF,TGTGCCAGCAGCCCGGACAGCTACAATGAGCAGTTCTTC
TRBJ1-1,NA,TRBV7-7,NA,CASSLGQGGEAFF,TGTGCCAGCAGCTTAGGTCAAGGGGGTGAAGCTTTCTTT
TRBJ2-1,NA,TRBV9,NA,CASSRGSNEQFF,TGTGCCAGCAGCAGGGGGAGCAATGAGCAGTTCTTC
TRBJ2-7,NA,TRBV25-1,NA,CASSEMTEQYF,TGTGCCAGCAGTGAAATGACCGAGCAGTACTTC
TRBJ2-3,NA,TRBV27,NA,CASSFLEGVGAGSSGTQYF,TGTGCCAGCAGTTTCCTGGAGGGAGTCGGGGCGGGGAGTTCTGGTACGCAGTATTTT
TRBJ2-7,NA,TRBV27,NA,CASKTTAAYEQYF,TGTGCCAGCAAGACTACAGCAGCCTACGAGCAGTACTTC
TRBJ2-1,NA,TRBV29-1,NA,CSVLTSINEQFF,TGCAGCGTCCTGACTAGTATCAATGAGCAGTTCTTC
TRBJ2-5,NA,TRBV9,TRBD1,CASSLTGTGGGETQYF,TGTGCCAGCAGCCTCACCGGGACAGGGGGCGGGGAGACCCAGTACTTC
TRBJ1-2,NA,TRBV6-1,NA,CASSDRVRGYGYTF,TGTGCCAGCAGTGACAGGGTTAGGGGCTATGGCTACACCTTC
TRBJ2-7,NA,TRBV27,NA,CASSRLGYEQYF,TGTGCCAGCAGCCGCCTTGGCTACGAGCAGTACTTC
TRBJ2-3,NA,TRBV5-1,TRBD1,CASSSGQESTDTQYF,TGCGCCAGCAGCTCCGGACAGGAGAGCACAGATACGCAGTATTTT
TRBJ2-5,once,TRBV5-1,TRBD2,CASSLYSGGALETQYF,TGCGCCAGCAGCTTGTACAGCGGGGGGGCGTTGGAGACCCAGTACTTC
TRBJ1-1,once,TRBV25-1,NA,CASSEGGNTEAFF,TGTGCCAGCAGTGAAGGTGGGAACACTGAAGCTTTCTTT
TRBJ2-1,NA,TRBV5-1,NA,CASGTNEQFF,TGCGCCAGTGGGACAAATGAGCAGTTCTTC
TRBJ2-2,NA,TRBV19,NA,CASSGGGFTGELFF,TGTGCCAGTAGTGGAGGGGGCTTCACCGGGGAGCTGTTTTTT
TRBJ2-7,NA,TRBV7-9,TRBD2,CASSWEAGGPGEQYF,TGTGCCAGCAGCTGGGAAGCGGGAGGGCCGGGTGAGCAGTACTTC
TRBJ1-5,NA,TRBV7-8,TRBD1,CASSKGTGGRQPQHF,TGTGCCAGCAGCAAAGGGACAGGGGGCCGTCAGCCCCAGCATTTT
TRBJ2-7,NA,TRBV19,NA,CASSFGGESSYEQYF,TGTGCCAGTAGTTTTGGCGGGGAGAGCTCCTACGAGCAGTACTTC
TRBJ2-1,NA,TRBV6-6,NA,CASSYEFSGEQFF,TGTGCCAGCAGTTACGAGTTTTCTGGGGAGCAGTTCTTC
TRBJ2-1,NA,TRBV12-5,TRBD1,CASGLDPRGQGRDEQFF,TGTGCTAGTGGTTTGGACCCTCGAGGACAGGGGAGGGATGAGCAGTTCTTC
TRBJ1-1,NA,TRBV2,NA,CASSDSATTHTEAFF,TGTGCCAGCAGTGATTCGGCCACCACCCACACTGAAGCTTTCTTT
TRBJ1-1,NA,TRBV19,NA,CASSPGVGAEAFF,TGTGCCAGTAGTCCCGGCGTCGGGGCGGAAGCTTTCTTT
TRBJ2-7,NA,TRBV7-6,TRBD1,CASSSTGGLVASYEQYF,TGTGCCAGCAGTTCAACAGGGGGGCTAGTCGCTTCCTACGAGCAGTACTTC
TRBJ2-2,NA,TRBV29-1,NA,CSASLPYRENTGELFF,TGCAGCGCCTCCCTCCCGTACAGGGAGAACACCGGGGAGCTGTTTTTT
TRBJ2-7,NA,TRBV7-9,NA,CASSRTGVDEQYF,TGTGCCAGCAGCCGGACGGGGGTGGATGAGCAGTACTTC
TRBJ2-1,NA,TRBV29-1,NA,CSVEDLLNEQFF,TGCAGCGTTGAAGATCTTCTCAATGAGCAGTTCTTC
TRBJ2-7,NA,TRBV29-1,NA,CSVVGGISYEQYF,TGCAGCGTTGTGGGCGGCATCTCCTACGAGCAGTACTTC
TRBJ2-1,NA,TRBV28,TRBD2,CASSLVPSGNNEQFF,TGTGCCAGCAGTTTAGTGCCTAGCGGGAACAATGAGCAGTTCTTC
TRBJ1-5,NA,TRBV6-5,NA,CASSYQGNQPQHF,TGTGCCAGCAGCTATCAGGGGAATCAGCCCCAGCATTTT
TRBJ2-3,NA,TRBV11-2,NA,CASSFGQGADTQYF,TGTGCCAGCAGCTTCGGGCAGGGTGCAGATACGCAGTATTTT
TRBJ1-2,NA,TRBV29-1,NA,CSVESPGYFDYGYTF,TGCAGCGTTGAAAGTCCAGGGTATTTCGACTATGGCTACACCTTC
TRBJ2-7,NA,TRBV5-6,TRBD1,CASSRTGTGGELSNYEQYF,TGTGCCAGCAGCAGGACCGGGACAGGGGGCGAATTAAGTAATTACGAGCAGTACTTC
TRBJ2-7,NA,TRBV2,NA,CASSRAASSYEQYF,TGTGCCAGCAGTAGGGCAGCATCCTCCTACGAGCAGTACTTC
TRBJ2-1,NA,TRBV2,NA,CADRTYNEQFF,TGTGCCGACCGTACGTACAATGAGCAGTTCTTC
TRBJ2-7,NA,TRBV11-2,NA,CASSSTGRGGEQYF,TGTGCCAGCAGCTCCACGGGCCGGGGAGGCGAGCAGTACTTC
TRBJ2-7,NA,TRBV15,NA,CATSRVMGGYEQYF,TGTGCCACCAGCAGAGTGATGGGAGGCTACGAGCAGTACTTC
TRBJ1-1,NA,TRBV19,NA,CASSILRNTEAFF,TGTGCCAGTAGTATTCTCCGGAACACTGAAGCTTTCTTT
TRBJ2-1,once,TRBV6-4,NA,CASTGPVGNEQFF,TGTGCCAGCACCGGACCCGTGGGTAATGAGCAGTTCTTC
TRBJ1-5,NA,TRBV9,TRBD1,CASSVGTGFSQPQHF,TGTGCCAGCAGCGTCGGGACAGGGTTTTCTCAGCCCCAGCATTTT
TRBJ2-2,NA,TRBV6-4,NA,CASSAQSTGELFF,TGTGCCAGCAGTGCCCAGAGCACCGGGGAGCTGTTTTTT
TRBJ2-5,NA,TRBV7-7,TRBD2,CASSPGTSGREQETQYF,TGTGCTAGCAGCCCCGGGACTAGCGGGAGGGAGCAAGAGACCCAGTACTTC
TRBJ2-7,once,TRBV27,NA,CASSFGSDYEQYF,TGTGCCAGCAGTTTCGGCTCAGACTACGAGCAGTACTTC
TRBJ1-5,NA,TRBV11-2,NA,CASSLGGYSNQPQHF,TGTGCCAGCAGCTTAGGAGGGTATAGCAATCAGCCCCAGCATTTT
TRBJ1-6,NA,TRBV11-1,NA,CASSFDGSPLHF,TGTGCCAGCAGCTTCGACGGTTCACCCCTCCACTTT
TRBJ2-3,few,TRBV6-5,NA,CASSFRGADTQYF,TGTGCCAGCAGTTTCCGAGGAGCAGATACGCAGTATTTT
TRBJ1-1,NA,TRBV30,NA,CAWSVSRTEMNTEAFF,TGTGCCTGGAGTGTAAGTAGGACAGAGATGAACACTGAAGCTTTCTTT
TRBJ2-1,NA,TRBV30,NA,CAWSQSNEQFF,TGTGCCTGGAGCCAGTCAAATGAGCAGTTCTTC
TRBJ2-1,few,TRBV15,NA,CATSRGGLVGEQFF,TGTGCCACCAGCAGAGGAGGGTTAGTCGGTGAGCAGTTCTTC